The TCR beta chain described here comes from a study of blood T cells in healthy people across ages. Germline CDR1 SNHLY, CDR2 FYNNEI. The ends were cut back, 7 bases at V and 1 base at J, with 4 bases in the middle. This CDR3 has 12 residues. Sample-barcoded 5' priming and a J-beta primer mix drove a second PCR of about 6 to 12 cycles. TCRdb re-analysed the 5' RACE reads in MiXCR, keeping a single row per CDR3 protein. This table has around 1.5 million distinct CDR3 sequences, 42% appearing once. The sequencing sample was made of blood. The TCR originated in a woman aged 18-29 years in good health. The chain has TRBV2 and TRBJ1-4; D not certain. The CDR3 coding sequence is TGTGCCAGCACCGGAACTAATGAAAAACTGTTTTTT. Translation gives CASTGTNEKLFF.